This entry lists 11 T cell receptor beta chains sequenced from one sample in a study of cytomegalovirus exposure and HLA in healthy donors. The PCR made use of 60 Vbeta and 13 Jbeta primers. Repertoires were generated with immunoSEQ multiplex PCR, while TCRdb's copy carries only in-frame clones and drops some. This table holds some 80,000 clones, around 78% found once. Sequencing was performed on PBMCs. The receptor set was obtained from a man in his forties in good health and CMV-seronegative.

A single count supports this clone. The genes are TRBV11-2 and TRBJ2-5; D gene uncertain. Germline CDR1 and CDR2: SGHAT and FQNNGV. This CDR3 comprises 11 residues. V shed 4 bases and J shed 5 bases, with 5 bases lying between them. CDR3 sequence reads: CASSSRETQYF. The CDR3 DNA follows: TGTGCCAGCAGCTCTAGGGAGACCCAGTACTTC.

The rearrangement uses TRBV29-1 and TRBJ2-1; possible D gene TRBD2, 7 bases. Trimming removed 6 bases from V and 15 bases from J, with 18 bases in between. The CDR3 loop spans 11 amino acids. Germline V gene sequence: CDR1 SQVTM, CDR2 ANQGSEA. The CDR3 reads CSVEGGWGPFF. In DNA form, the CDR3 reads TGCAGCGTGGAGGGGGGGTGGGGGCCGTTCTTC.

V is TRBV2 and J is TRBJ2-3, with TRBD2 matching over 8 bases. V was clipped by 5 bases and J by 2 bases; unmatched bases: 3. This CDR3 region has 14 residues. CDR1 SNHLY and CDR2 FYNNEI come from the germline V gene. The CDR3 bases are TGTGCCAGCAGTTCACTAGCGGTCACAGATACGCAGTATTTT. This encodes CASSSLAVTDTQYF.

The CDR3 region has the DNA TGTGCCAGTACGGGGAGGTGGGAACTGGCCAAAAACATTCAGTACTTC. The encoded protein is CASTGRWELAKNIQYF. The J gene is TRBJ2-4, the V gene TRBV19, with TRBD2 as a possible D gene (6 bases). Deletions cut 7 bases from V and 1 base from J, with 17 bases between. Germline lookup yields CDR1 LNHDA and CDR2 SQIVND (reference sequence). The CDR3 loop spans 16 amino acids.

This sequence joins TRBV2 and TRBJ1-4; the D gene is possibly TRBD1 (6 bases). The ends were cut back, 1 base at V and 5 bases at J, with 14 bases in the middle. CDR1 and CDR2 from the germline V gene are SNHLY and FYNNEI. The CDR3 runs to 16 residues. Written as DNA, the CDR3 is TGTGCCAGCAGTGAAGGTTTCGACAGGCCGAATGAAAAACTGTTTTTT. It translates to CASSEGFDRPNEKLFF.

V is TRBV7-3 and J is TRBJ2-7; 8 bases match TRBD1. V lost 8 bases and J lost 6; bases outside the gene matches: 12. The germline V gene has CDR1 SGHTA and CDR2 FQGTGA. The CDR3 loop spans 14 amino acids. The CDR3 DNA reads TGTGCCAGCCGTTTGACAGGGGCTGGGGGCGAGCAGTACTTC. Translated, it gives CASRLTGAGGEQYF.

The CDR3 reads CASALGLAVTDTQYF. The DNA of the CDR3 is TGCGCCAGCGCTTTGGGACTAGCGGTCACAGATACGCAGTATTTT. The chain combines TRBV5-1 with TRBJ2-3; TRBD2 agrees at 11 bases. Per the germline V gene, CDR1 is SGHRS and CDR2 is YFSETQ. This CDR3 is 15 amino acids long. The junction had 6 bases not matched to a gene; V was cut back by 7 bases and J by 2 bases. Full variable domain (missing parts from reference TRBV5-1 and TRBJ2-3): KAGVTQTPRYLIKTRGQQVTLSCSPISGHRSVSWYQQTPGQGLQFLFEYFSETQRNKGNFPGRFSGRQFSNSRSEMNVSTLELGDSALYLCASALGLAVTDTQYFGPGTRLTVL.

In this sample, this clone turned up a few times. The rearrangement links TRBV12-5 to TRBJ1-1; TRBD1 agrees at 10 bases. V shed 9 bases and J 5 bases; nucleotides not matched to a gene: 9. CDR1 and CDR2 from the germline V gene are LGHNT and FRNRAP. The CDR3 is 14 residues long. The CDR3 region is CASKVGTGETEAFF. DNA of the CDR3: TGTGCTAGCAAAGTGGGGACAGGGGAAACTGAAGCTTTCTTT.

The chain is built from TRBV2 and TRBJ2-7; 9 bases align to TRBD1. The CDR3 is 15 residues long. Germline lookup yields CDR1 SNHLY and CDR2 FYNNEI. After removal of 4 bases from V and 2 bases from J, the junction contained 6 bases not matched to a gene. The CDR3 protein is CASSVIQGATYEQYF. The CDR3 nucleotides are TGTGCCAGCAGTGTTATACAGGGGGCTACCTACGAGCAGTACTTC.

This clone came up a few times. The chain joins TRBV4-2 to TRBJ1-2; 10 bases align to TRBD1. With V trimmed by 5 bases and J by 8 bases, 8 bases remained unmatched. The CDR3 spans 14 residues. Germline V gene lookup returns CDR1 LGHNA and CDR2 YNFKEQ. The CDR3 DNA sequence: TGTGCCAGCAGCACTCGACAGGGGGCAGAAGGCTACACCTTC. As protein: CASSTRQGAEGYTF.

This clone was recorded a few times. Other nucleotide sequences from this sample produce the same CDR3. V gene TRBV2 combines with J gene TRBJ1-6; D is ambiguous. Germline lookup yields CDR1 SNHLY and CDR2 FYNNEI. V lost 7 bases to trimming and J lost 0 bases, with 4 bases between them. The CDR3 contains 13 residues. Here the CDR3 DNA reads TGTGCCAGCATCAACTCCTATAATTCACCCCTCCACTTT. Translated, it gives CASINSYNSPLHF.